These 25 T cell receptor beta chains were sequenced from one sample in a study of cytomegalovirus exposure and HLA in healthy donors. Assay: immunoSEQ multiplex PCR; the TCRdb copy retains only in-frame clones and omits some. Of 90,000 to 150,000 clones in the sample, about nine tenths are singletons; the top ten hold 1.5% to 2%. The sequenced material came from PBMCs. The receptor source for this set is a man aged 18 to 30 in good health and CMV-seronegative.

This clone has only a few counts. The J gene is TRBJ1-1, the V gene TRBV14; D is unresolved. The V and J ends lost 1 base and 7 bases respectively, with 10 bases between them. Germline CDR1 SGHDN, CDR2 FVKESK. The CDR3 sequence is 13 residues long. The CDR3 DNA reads TGTGCCAGCAGCCAAGTTCGCGGGAATGAAGCTTTCTTT. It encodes CASSQVRGNEAFF.

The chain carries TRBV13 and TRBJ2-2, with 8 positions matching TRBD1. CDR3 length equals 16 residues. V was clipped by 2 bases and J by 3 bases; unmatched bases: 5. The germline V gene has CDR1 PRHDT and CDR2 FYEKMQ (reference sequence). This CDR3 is CASSLPTRGHTGELFF. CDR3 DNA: TGTGCCAGCAGCTTACCAACCAGGGGGCACACCGGGGAGCTGTTTTTT.

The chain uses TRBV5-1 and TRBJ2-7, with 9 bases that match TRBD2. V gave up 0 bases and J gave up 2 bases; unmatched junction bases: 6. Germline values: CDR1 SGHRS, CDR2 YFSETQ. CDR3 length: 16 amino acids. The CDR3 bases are TGCGCCAGCAGCTTGGCTAGCGGGAATGTCGCCTACGAGCAGTACTTC. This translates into CASSLASGNVAYEQYF. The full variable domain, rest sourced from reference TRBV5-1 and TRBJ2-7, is KAGVTQTPRYLIKTRGQQVTLSCSPISGHRSVSWYQQTPGQGLQFLFEYFSETQRNKGNFPGRFSGRQFSNSRSEMNVSTLELGDSALYLCASSLASGNVAYEQYFGPGTRLTVT.

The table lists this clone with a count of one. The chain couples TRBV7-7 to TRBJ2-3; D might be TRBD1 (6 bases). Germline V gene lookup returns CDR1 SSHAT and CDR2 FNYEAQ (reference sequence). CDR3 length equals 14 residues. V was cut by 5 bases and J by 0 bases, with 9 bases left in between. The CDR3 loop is CASSPGDSTDTQYF. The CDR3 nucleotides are TGTGCCAGCAGCCCAGGGGACAGCACAGATACGCAGTATTTT.

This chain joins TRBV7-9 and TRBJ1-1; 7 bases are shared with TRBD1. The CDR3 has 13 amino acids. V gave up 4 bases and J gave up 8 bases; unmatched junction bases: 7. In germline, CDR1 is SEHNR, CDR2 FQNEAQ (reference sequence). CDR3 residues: CASSSRGTEEAFF. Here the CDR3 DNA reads TGTGCCAGCAGCTCTCGCGGGACAGAAGAAGCTTTCTTT.

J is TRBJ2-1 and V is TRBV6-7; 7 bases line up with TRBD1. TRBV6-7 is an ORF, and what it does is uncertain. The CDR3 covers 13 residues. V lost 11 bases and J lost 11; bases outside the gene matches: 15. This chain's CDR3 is CAYHGQDIRKQFF. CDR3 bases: TGTGCCTACCACGGACAGGATATACGTAAGCAGTTCTTC.

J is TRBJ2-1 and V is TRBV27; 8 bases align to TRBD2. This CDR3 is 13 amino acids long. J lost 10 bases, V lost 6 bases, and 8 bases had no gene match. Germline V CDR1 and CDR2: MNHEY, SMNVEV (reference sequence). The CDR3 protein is CASSPGGVREQFF. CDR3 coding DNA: TGTGCCAGCAGCCCCGGGGGGGTCAGGGAGCAGTTCTTC.

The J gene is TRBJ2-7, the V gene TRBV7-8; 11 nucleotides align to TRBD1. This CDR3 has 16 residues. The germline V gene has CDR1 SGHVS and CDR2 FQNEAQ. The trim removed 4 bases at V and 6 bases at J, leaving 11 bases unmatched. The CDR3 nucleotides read TGTGCCAGCAGCTCCCGCCGGGACAGGGGGAGGCGCGAGCAGTACTTC. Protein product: CASSSRRDRGRREQYF. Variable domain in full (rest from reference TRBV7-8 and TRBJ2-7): GAGVSQSPRYKVAKRGQDVALRCDPISGHVSLFWYQQALGQGPEFLTYFQNEAQLDKSGLPSDRFFAERPEGSVSTLKIQRTQQEDSAVYLCASSSRRDRGRREQYFGPGTRLTVT.

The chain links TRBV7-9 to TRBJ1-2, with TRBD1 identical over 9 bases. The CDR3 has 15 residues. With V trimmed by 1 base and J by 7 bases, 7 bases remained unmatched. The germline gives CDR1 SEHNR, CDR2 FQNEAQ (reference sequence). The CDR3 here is CASSLGNRGQFGYTF. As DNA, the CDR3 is TGTGCCAGCAGCTTAGGTAACAGGGGGCAATTTGGCTACACCTTC.

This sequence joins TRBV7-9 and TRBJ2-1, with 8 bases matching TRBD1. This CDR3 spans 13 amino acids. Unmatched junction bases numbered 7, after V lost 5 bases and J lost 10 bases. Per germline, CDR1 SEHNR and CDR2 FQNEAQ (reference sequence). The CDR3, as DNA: TGTGCCAGCAGCCTGACAGGGGTAGGGGAGCAGTTCTTC. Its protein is CASSLTGVGEQFF. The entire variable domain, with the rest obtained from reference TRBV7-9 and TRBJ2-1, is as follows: DTGVSQNPRHKITKRGQNVTFRCDPISEHNRLYWYRQTLGQGPEFLTYFQNEAQLEKSRLLSDRFSAERPKGSFSTLEIQRTEQGDSAMYLCASSLTGVGEQFFGPGTRLTVL.

The CDR3 DNA reads TGCGCCAGCAGCTTGTTAGGGGCTGGGGCCAACGTCCTGACTTTC. It encodes CASSLLGAGANVLTF. This rearrangement joins TRBV5-1 to TRBJ2-6; possible D gene TRBD1, 5 bases. CDR1 is SGHRS and CDR2 is YFSETQ in the germline V gene. This CDR3 is 15 amino acids long. V shed 1 base and J shed 2 bases, with 7 bases lying between them.

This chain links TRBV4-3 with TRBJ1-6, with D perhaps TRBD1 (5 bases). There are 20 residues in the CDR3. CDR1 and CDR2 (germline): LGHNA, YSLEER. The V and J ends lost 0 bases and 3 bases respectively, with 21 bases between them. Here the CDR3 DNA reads TGCGCCAGCAGCCAAGACTACCCGGGGCTGGGACTTGTCTATAATTCACCCCTCCACTTT. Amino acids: CASSQDYPGLGLVYNSPLHF.

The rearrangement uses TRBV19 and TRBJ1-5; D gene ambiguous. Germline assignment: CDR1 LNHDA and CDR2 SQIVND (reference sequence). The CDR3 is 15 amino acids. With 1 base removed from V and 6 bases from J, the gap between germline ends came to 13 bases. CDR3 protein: CASSIVSGLGQPQHF. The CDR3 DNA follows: TGTGCCAGTAGTATAGTGTCAGGTTTGGGTCAGCCCCAGCATTTT.

The CDR3: CASSKRTAVNQPQHF. As DNA, the CDR3 is TGTGCCAGCAGTAAGCGGACAGCAGTGAATCAGCCCCAGCATTTT. The chain employs TRBV2 and TRBJ1-5, with D possibly being TRBD1 (6 bases). Germline V gene data show CDR1 as SNHLY and CDR2 as FYNNEI. V gave up 5 bases and J gave up 4 bases, with 15 bases separating them. The CDR3 totals 15 residues.

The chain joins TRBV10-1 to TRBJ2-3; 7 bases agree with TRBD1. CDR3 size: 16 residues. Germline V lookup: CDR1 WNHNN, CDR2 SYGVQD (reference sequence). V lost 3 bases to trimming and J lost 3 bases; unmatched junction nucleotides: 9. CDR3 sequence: CASSDQGDGLTDTQYF. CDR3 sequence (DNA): TGCGCCAGCAGTGATCAGGGGGACGGTTTAACAGATACGCAGTATTTT.

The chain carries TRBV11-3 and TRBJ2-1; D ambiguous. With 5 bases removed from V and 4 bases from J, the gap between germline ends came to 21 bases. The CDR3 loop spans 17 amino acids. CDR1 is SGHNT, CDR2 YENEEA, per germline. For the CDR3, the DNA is TGTGCCAGCAGCCCAGGCCTGTTTTCGGCCCCTTACAATGAGCAGTTCTTC. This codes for CASSPGLFSAPYNEQFF.

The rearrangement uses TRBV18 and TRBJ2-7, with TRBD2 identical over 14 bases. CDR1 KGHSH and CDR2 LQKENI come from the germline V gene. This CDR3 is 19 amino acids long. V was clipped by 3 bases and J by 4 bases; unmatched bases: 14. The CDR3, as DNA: TGTGCCAGCTCACCCCCCTCTGCGACTAGCGGGAGGGCCGTTTACGAGCAGTACTTC. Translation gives CASSPPSATSGRAVYEQYF.

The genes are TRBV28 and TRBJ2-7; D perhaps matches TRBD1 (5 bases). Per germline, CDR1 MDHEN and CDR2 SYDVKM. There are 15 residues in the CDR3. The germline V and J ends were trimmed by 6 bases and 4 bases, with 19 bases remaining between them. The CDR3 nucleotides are TGTGCCAGCAGGGACACATATCGCGGAAAATACGAGCAGTACTTC. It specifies CASRDTYRGKYEQYF. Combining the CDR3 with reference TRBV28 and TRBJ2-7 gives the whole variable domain DVKVTQSSRYLVKRTGEKVFLECVQDMDHENMFWYRQDPGLGLRLIYFSYDVKMKEKGDIPEGYSVSREKKERFSLILESASTNQTSMYLCASRDTYRGKYEQYFGPGTRLTVT.

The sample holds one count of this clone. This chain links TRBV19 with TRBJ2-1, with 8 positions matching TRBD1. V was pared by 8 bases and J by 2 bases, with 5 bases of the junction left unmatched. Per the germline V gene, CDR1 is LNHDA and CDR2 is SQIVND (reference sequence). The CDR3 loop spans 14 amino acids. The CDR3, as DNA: TGTGCCAGTGGCTACAGGGGGGCCTACAATGAGCAGTTCTTC. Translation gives CASGYRGAYNEQFF. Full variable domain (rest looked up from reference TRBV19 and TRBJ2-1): DGGITQSPKYLFRKEGQNVTLSCEQNLNHDAMYWYRQDPGQGLRLIYYSQIVNDFQKGDIAEGYSVSREKKESFPLTVTSAQKNPTAFYLCASGYRGAYNEQFFGPGTRLTVL.

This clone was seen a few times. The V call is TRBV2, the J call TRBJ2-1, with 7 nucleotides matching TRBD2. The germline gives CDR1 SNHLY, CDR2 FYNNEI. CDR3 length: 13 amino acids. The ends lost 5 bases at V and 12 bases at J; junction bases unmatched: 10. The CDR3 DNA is TGTGCCAGCAGTCTACCTCGGACTAGTTGGCAGTTCTTC. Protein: CASSLPRTSWQFF.

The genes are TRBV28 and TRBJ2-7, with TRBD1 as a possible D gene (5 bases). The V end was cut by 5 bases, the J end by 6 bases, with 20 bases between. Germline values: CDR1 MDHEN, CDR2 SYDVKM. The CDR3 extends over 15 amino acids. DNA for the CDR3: TGTGCCAGCAGTCCTTGGAGCGCAGGGTCGGTCGAGCAGTACTTC. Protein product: CASSPWSAGSVEQYF.

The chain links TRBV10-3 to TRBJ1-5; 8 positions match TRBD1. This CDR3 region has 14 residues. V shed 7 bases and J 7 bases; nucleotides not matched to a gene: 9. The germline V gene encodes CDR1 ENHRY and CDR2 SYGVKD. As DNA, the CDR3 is TGTGCCATCAAAGGGACAGGAAGCGTCCAGCCCCAGCATTTT. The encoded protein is CAIKGTGSVQPQHF.

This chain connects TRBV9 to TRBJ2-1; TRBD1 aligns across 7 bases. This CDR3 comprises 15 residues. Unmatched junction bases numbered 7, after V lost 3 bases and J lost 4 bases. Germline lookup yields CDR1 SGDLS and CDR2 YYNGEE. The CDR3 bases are TGTGCCAGCAGCGCCCCCAGGACAGGTTACAATGAGCAGTTCTTC. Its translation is CASSAPRTGYNEQFF.

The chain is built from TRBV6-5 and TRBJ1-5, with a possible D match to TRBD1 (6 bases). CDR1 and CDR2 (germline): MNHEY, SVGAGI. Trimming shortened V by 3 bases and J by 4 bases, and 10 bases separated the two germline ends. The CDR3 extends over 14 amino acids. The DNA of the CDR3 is TGTGCCAGCAGTTATATTAGGGGGAATCAGCCCCAGCATTTT. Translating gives CASSYIRGNQPQHF.

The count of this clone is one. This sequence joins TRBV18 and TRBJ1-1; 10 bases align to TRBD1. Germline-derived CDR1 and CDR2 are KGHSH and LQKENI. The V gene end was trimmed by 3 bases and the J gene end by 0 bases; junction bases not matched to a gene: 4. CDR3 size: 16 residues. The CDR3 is CASSPSDRGLNTEAFF. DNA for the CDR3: TGTGCCAGCTCACCGTCTGACAGGGGGCTGAACACTGAAGCTTTCTTT.